Sequencing of this TCR beta chain was carried out in a study of cytomegalovirus exposure and HLA in healthy donors. CDR3 length: 18 amino acids. Germline CDR1 reads SNHLY; CDR2 reads FYNNEI. After removal of 5 bases from V and 7 bases from J, the junction contained 18 bases not matched to a gene. Vbeta (60) and Jbeta (13) primers were used in the PCR. TCRdb's copy holds only in-frame clones and misses some; the assay was immunoSEQ multiplex PCR. The sample lists about 170,000 clones, 85% occurring once. Every donor was a healthy person donating bone marrow. The sequenced sample was PBMCs. This chain joins TRBV2 and TRBJ2-5, with 11 bases that match TRBD1. This receptor was identified in a man younger than 35 in good health and CMV-seropositive. The CDR3 bases are TGTGCCAGCAGTCTCTGGACGGGACAGGGGGTGTCTGGAGGGACCCAGTACTTC. As protein: CASSLWTGQGVSGGTQYF.